A single sample gave rise to the 19 T cell receptor beta chains below, sequenced in a study of response to subunit inactivated influenza vaccine. Each CDR3 protein gets one entry after TCRdb re-called the RT-PCR reads with MiXCR. This sample has around 500,000 distinct CDR3 sequences, with about 10% found just once. The sequencing here drew on PBMCs from blood, taken roughly 46 days after vaccination. All receptors derive from a man aged 45-65 years who received an inactivated influenza vaccine.

The rearrangement joins TRBV20-1 to TRBJ2-2, with 9 positions matching TRBD2. Germline-derived CDR1 and CDR2 are DFQATT and SNEGSKA (reference sequence). J gave up 4 bases and V 5 bases, and 8 bases lay outside the gene matches. The CDR3 is 15 residues long. The CDR3 DNA reads TGCAGTGCTTCAATAGCGGGGGCCCTCACCGGGGAGCTGTTTTTT. Protein sequence: CSASIAGALTGELFF.

This sequence joins TRBV9 and TRBJ2-2; unclear D gene. CDR1 is SGDLS and CDR2 is YYNGEE in the germline V gene. The CDR3 loop spans 16 amino acids. Trimming shortened V by 2 bases and J by 1 base, and 12 bases separated the two germline ends. The CDR3 DNA reads as TGTGCCAGCAGCGTCCTGGTGGCAGAGAACACCGGGGAGCTGTTTTTT. This sequence encodes CASSVLVAENTGELFF.

This clonotype was recorded at least ten times. The CDR3 here is CASRKGTSGGVQFF. For the CDR3, the DNA is TGTGCCAGCAGAAAAGGGACTAGCGGGGGGGTCCAGTTCTTC. V is TRBV6-4 and J is TRBJ2-1, with 16 bases matching TRBD2. The CDR3 contains 14 residues. The V gene's germline CDR1 is MRHNA and CDR2 SNTAGT. The J segment lost 13 bases and the V segment lost 6 bases, leaving 6 bases of the junction unmatched.

In its sample, this clonotype was seen many times. This rearrangement joins TRBV11-2 to TRBJ2-7; 9 bases map to TRBD1. Unmatched junction bases numbered 5, after V lost 5 bases and J lost 6 bases. This CDR3 is 13 amino acids long. Germline V gives CDR1 SGHAT, CDR2 FQNNGV. The CDR3 reads CASSPTGGGEQYF. CDR3 DNA sequence: TGTGCCAGCAGCCCGACAGGGGGAGGCGAGCAGTACTTC.

The chain links TRBV7-2 to TRBJ2-3; D call uncertain. The V end was cut by 2 bases, the J end by 0 bases, with 12 bases between. Germline CDR1 reads SGHTA; CDR2 reads FQGNSA. The CDR3 length is 16 residues. As DNA, the CDR3 is TGTGCCAGCAGCTTAAACCACGGAGCTAGCACAGATACGCAGTATTTT. Its protein is CASSLNHGASTDTQYF.

The genes are TRBV2 and TRBJ2-1; 13 positions match TRBD2. This CDR3 is 14 amino acids long. Losses at the gene ends were 11 bases for V and 3 bases for J; bases not matched to a gene: 4. Germline assignment: CDR1 SNHLY and CDR2 FYNNEI. Here the CDR3 reads CAGRTSGSYNEQFF. The CDR3 DNA sequence: TGTGCCGGTCGGACTAGCGGGAGCTACAATGAGCAGTTCTTC.

This chain links TRBV7-2 with TRBJ2-7, with 7 bases aligning to TRBD2. Germline CDR1 is SGHTA and CDR2 is FQGNSA. The CDR3 loop spans 14 amino acids. V was clipped by 3 bases and J by 4 bases; unmatched bases: 6. This CDR3 is CASSFTSGNYEQYF. CDR3 bases: TGTGCCAGCAGCTTCACCAGCGGGAATTACGAGCAGTACTTC.

The rearrangement links TRBV20-1 to TRBJ2-7; 7 nucleotides line up with TRBD2. The ends lost 1 base at V and 0 bases at J; junction bases unmatched: 6. The germline CDR1 and CDR2 sequences are DFQATT and SNEGSKA (reference sequence). CDR3 size: 15 residues. This chain's CDR3 is CSARASGALSYEQYF. The CDR3 DNA is TGCAGTGCTAGAGCAAGCGGGGCCCTCTCCTACGAGCAGTACTTC.

V is TRBV28 and J is TRBJ2-5, with D perhaps matching TRBD2 (5 bases). The CDR3 is 13 residues long. From germline, CDR1 is MDHEN and CDR2 SYDVKM. V lost 8 bases to trimming and J lost 4 bases, with 14 bases between them. CDR3 sequence (DNA): TGTGCCAGCCGGGATCCCCTGGGAGAGACCCAGTACTTC. Its protein is CASRDPLGETQYF.

This chain connects TRBV20-1 to TRBJ2-1, with D perhaps matching TRBD2 (6 bases). V was pared by 8 bases and J by 5 bases, with 22 bases between. The CDR3 has 15 residues. Germline CDR1 DFQATT, CDR2 SNEGSKA (reference sequence). The CDR3 DNA reads as TGCAGTCCTACCCGTTGGATTAGCGGAAACAATGAGCAGTTCTTC. Translated, it gives CSPTRWISGNNEQFF.

In regard to this clonotype: The junction and the germline gene differ at one end; a read error may be behind it. The chain employs TRBV7-7 and TRBJ2-2; 9 bases align to TRBD1. Germline CDR1 is SSHAT and CDR2 is FNYEAQ (reference sequence). The CDR3 consists of 16 residues. CDR3 nucleotides: TGTGCTAGCAGCGCAACAGGGGGCTCGAGCACCGGGGAGCTGTTTTTT. Encoded protein: CASSATGGSSTGELFF.

This clonotype was detected a few times. The genes are TRBV25-1 and TRBJ2-7, with a weak D call TRBD1 (5 bases). Germline assignment: CDR1 MGHDK and CDR2 SYGVNS. Trimming took off 1 base at V and 1 base at J, with 14 bases between the two ends. This CDR3 contains 16 residues. The CDR3 region has the DNA TGTGCCAGCAGTGAATCACCGGACATTTTTTCCTACGAGCAGTACTTC. Encoded protein: CASSESPDIFSYEQYF.

Notes on this clonotype: Germline is not matched at one junction end, which may reflect a read error. The rearrangement uses TRBV5-1 and TRBJ2-1; D not resolved. The V gene's germline CDR1 is SGHRS and CDR2 YFSETQ. This CDR3 comprises 11 residues. The CDR3 DNA reads TGCTCCAGCAGCTTGGACAATGAGCAGTTCTTC. Residues: CSSSLDNEQFF.

This clonotype was seen repeatedly, ten times or more. The chain joins TRBV6-1 to TRBJ2-1; TRBD2 agrees at 12 bases. Germline V gene sequence: CDR1 MNHNS, CDR2 SASEGT. The CDR3 is made up of 16 amino acids. Losses at the gene ends were 5 bases for V and 3 bases for J; bases not matched to a gene: 5. CDR3 amino acids: CASSLQLAGGYNEQFF. In DNA, the CDR3 is TGTGCCAGCAGTCTCCAACTAGCGGGAGGCTACAATGAGCAGTTCTTC.

Only a few counts were recorded for this clonotype. The chain links TRBV6-2 or TRBV6-3 to TRBJ2-1; TRBD1 matches 8 bases. This CDR3 contains 12 residues. Per the germline V gene, CDR1 is MNHEY and CDR2 is SVGEGT. J gave up 9 bases and V 7 bases, and 5 bases lay outside the gene matches. CDR3 in amino acids: CASTRGLGEQFF. CDR3 DNA sequence: TGTGCCAGCACCAGGGGGCTCGGTGAGCAGTTCTTC.

The V gene is TRBV12-3 or TRBV12-4, the J gene TRBJ2-5, with D perhaps TRBD2 (5 bases). The V end was cut by 5 bases, the J end by 0 bases, with 16 bases between. The CDR3 runs 16 residues. The CDR3 spells CASSITIGGNQETQYF. CDR3 nucleotide sequence: TGTGCCAGCAGTATCACTATAGGAGGCAACCAAGAGACCCAGTACTTC.

The table lists this clonotype with a few counts. The gene calls are TRBV20-1 and TRBJ1-6; TRBD1 might be the D (5 bases). Trimming left V 4 bases short and J 6 bases short, with 10 bases between. The CDR3 contains 13 residues. Germline-derived CDR1 and CDR2 are DFQATT and SNEGSKA (reference sequence). The CDR3 region has the DNA TGCAGTGCTACAGGGCCTTTTAATTCACCCCTCCACTTT. The encoded protein is CSATGPFNSPLHF.

This clonotype showed up many times. The V gene is TRBV7-2, the J gene TRBJ2-3; D call uncertain. CDR1 and CDR2 (germline): SGHTA, FQGNSA. The CDR3 is 16 amino acids. V shed 0 bases and J shed 2 bases, with 12 bases lying between them. The CDR3 reads CASSLAGRGTTDTQYF. For the CDR3, the DNA is TGTGCCAGCAGCTTAGCTGGTCGCGGCACCACAGATACGCAGTATTTT.

This clonotype has more than one count but fewer than ten. This chain connects TRBV7-2 to TRBJ1-1, with 9 bases identical to TRBD1. CDR1 is SGHTA, CDR2 FQGNSA, per germline. The CDR3 has 16 amino acids. V shed 4 bases and J 4 bases; nucleotides not matched to a gene: 10. The CDR3 here is CASSSTLDRGTTEAFF. CDR3 DNA: TGTGCCAGCAGCTCCACACTGGACAGGGGTACCACTGAAGCTTTCTTT.